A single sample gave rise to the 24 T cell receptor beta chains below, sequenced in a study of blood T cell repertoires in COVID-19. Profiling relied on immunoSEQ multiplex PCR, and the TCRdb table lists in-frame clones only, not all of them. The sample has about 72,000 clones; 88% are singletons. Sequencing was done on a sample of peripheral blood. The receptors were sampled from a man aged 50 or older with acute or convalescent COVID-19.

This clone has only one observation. CDR3 residues: CASSLGGGRGGEQFF. The DNA for the CDR3 is TGTGCCAGCAGCTTAGGGGGTGGGAGGGGCGGTGAGCAGTTCTTC. The J gene is TRBJ2-1, the V gene TRBV11-3, with 7 positions matching TRBD2. Germline CDR1 reads SGHNT; CDR2 reads YENEEA. V was pared by 1 base and J by 9 bases, with 9 bases of the junction left unmatched. The CDR3 covers 15 residues.

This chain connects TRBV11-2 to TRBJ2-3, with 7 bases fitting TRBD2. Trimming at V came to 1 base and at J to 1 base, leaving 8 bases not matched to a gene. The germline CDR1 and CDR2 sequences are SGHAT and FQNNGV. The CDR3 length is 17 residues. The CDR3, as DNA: TGTGCCAGCAGCTTAGTCGCTAGCGGAAGGGGCACAGATACGCAGTATTTT. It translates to CASSLVASGRGTDTQYF.

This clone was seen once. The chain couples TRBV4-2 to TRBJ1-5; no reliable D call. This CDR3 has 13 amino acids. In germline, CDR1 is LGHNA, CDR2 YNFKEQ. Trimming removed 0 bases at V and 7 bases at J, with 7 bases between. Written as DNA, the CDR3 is TGTGCCAGCAGCCAAGATAAACGGCAGCCCCAGCATTTT. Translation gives CASSQDKRQPQHF.

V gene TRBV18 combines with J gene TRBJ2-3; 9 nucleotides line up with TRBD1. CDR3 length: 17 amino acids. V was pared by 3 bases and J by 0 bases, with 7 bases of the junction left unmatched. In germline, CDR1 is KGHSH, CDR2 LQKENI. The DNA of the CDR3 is TGTGCCAGCTCACCCTCGACAGGGGGGTCTAGCACAGATACGCAGTATTTT. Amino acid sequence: CASSPSTGGSSTDTQYF. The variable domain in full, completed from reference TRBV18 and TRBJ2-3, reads NAGVMQNPRHLVRRRGQEARLRCSPMKGHSHVYWYRQLPEEGLKFMVYLQKENIIDESGMPKERFSAEFPKEGPSILRIQQVVRGDSAAYFCASSPSTGGSSTDTQYFGPGTRLTVL.

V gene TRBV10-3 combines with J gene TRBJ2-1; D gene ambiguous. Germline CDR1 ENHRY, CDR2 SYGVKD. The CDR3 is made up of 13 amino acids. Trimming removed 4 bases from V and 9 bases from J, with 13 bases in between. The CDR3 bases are TGTGCCATCAGTGCCCGAGGAGCCCTTGAGCAGTTCTTC. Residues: CAISARGALEQFF.

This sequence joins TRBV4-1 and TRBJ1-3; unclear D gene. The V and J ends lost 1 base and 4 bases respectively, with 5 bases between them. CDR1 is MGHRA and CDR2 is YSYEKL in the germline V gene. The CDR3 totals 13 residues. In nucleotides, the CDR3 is TGCGCCAGCAGCCAAGTAGAAGGAAACACCATATATTTT. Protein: CASSQVEGNTIYF.

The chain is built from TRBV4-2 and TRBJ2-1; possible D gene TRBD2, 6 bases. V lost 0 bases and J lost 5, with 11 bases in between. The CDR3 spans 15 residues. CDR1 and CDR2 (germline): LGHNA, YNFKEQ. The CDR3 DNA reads TGTGCCAGCAGCCAAGAGACGGGGGAGCACAATGAGCAGTTCTTC. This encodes CASSQETGEHNEQFF.

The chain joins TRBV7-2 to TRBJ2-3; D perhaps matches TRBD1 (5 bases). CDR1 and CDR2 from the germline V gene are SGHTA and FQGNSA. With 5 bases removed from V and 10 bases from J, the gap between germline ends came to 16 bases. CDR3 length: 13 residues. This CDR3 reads CASSPQGHSSQYF. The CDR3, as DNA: TGTGCCAGCAGCCCCCAGGGCCACAGTTCGCAGTATTTT.

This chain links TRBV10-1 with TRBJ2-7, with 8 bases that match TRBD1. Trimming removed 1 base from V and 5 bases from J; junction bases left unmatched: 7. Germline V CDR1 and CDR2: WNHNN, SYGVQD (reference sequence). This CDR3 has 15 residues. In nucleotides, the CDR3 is TGCGCCAGCAGTGAGTTGCAGGGGGCGCCCAACGAGCAGTACTTC. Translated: CASSELQGAPNEQYF.

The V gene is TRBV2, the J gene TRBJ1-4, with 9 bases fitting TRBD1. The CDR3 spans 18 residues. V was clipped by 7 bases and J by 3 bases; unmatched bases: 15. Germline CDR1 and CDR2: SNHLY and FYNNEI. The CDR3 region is CASTPRDRASAANEKLFF. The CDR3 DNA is TGTGCCAGCACCCCCCGGGACAGGGCCTCTGCAGCTAATGAAAAACTGTTTTTT.

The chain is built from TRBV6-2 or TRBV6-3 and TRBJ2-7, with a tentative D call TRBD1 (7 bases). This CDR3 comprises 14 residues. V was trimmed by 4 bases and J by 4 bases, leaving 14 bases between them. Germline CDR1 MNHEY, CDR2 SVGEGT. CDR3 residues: CASSSEGAVYEQYF. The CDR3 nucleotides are TGTGCCAGCAGTTCGGAGGGGGCAGTTTACGAGCAGTACTTC.

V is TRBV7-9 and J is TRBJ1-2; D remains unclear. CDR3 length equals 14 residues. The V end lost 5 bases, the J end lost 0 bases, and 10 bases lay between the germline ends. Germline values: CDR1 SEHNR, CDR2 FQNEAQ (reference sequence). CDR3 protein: CASSIDLANYGYTF. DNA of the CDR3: TGTGCCAGCAGCATAGACTTAGCTAACTATGGCTACACCTTC.

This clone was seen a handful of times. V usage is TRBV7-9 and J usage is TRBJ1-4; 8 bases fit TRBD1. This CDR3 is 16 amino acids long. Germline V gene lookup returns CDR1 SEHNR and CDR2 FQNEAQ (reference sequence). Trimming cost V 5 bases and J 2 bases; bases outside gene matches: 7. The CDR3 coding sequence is TGTGCCAGCAGCCTAAGGGACAGGCCGACTAATGAAAAACTGTTTTTT. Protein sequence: CASSLRDRPTNEKLFF.

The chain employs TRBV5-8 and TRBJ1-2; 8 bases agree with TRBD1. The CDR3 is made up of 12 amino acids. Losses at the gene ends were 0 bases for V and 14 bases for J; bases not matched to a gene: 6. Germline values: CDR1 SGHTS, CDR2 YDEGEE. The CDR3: CASSLGQGPGTF. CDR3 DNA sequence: TGTGCCAGCAGCTTGGGACAGGGGCCGGGGACCTTC.

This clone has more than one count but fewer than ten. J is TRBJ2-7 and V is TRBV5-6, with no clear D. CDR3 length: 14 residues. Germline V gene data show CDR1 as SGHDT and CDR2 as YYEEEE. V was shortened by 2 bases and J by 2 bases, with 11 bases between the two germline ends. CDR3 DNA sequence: TGTGCCAGCAGCTTACGAGACTTGGCCTACGAGCAGTACTTC. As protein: CASSLRDLAYEQYF.

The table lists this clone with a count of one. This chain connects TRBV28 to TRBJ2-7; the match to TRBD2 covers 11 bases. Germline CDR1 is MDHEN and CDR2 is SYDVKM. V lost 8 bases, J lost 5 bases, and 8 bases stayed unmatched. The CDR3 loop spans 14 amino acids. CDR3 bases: TGTGCCAGCGGGAGACTAGCGGGGTCCCACGAGCAGTACTTC. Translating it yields CASGRLAGSHEQYF.

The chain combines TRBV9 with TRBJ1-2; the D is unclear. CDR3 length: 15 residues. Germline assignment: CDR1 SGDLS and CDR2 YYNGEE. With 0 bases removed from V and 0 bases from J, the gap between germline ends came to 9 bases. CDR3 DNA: TGTGCCAGCAGCGTAGAGTACACCTCTAACTATGGCTACACCTTC. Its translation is CASSVEYTSNYGYTF.

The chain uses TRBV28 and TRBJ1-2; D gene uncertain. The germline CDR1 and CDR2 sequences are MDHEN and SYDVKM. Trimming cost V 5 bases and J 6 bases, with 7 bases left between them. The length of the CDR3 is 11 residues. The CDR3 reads CASSPRNGYTF. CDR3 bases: TGTGCCAGCAGTCCCAGAAATGGCTACACCTTC.

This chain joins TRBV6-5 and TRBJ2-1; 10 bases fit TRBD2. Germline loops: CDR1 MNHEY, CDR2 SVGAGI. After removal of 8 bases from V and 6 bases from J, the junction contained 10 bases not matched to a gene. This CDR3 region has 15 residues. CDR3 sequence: CASGKRGGFFNEQFF. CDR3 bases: TGTGCCAGCGGAAAGCGGGGGGGCTTTTTCAATGAGCAGTTCTTC.

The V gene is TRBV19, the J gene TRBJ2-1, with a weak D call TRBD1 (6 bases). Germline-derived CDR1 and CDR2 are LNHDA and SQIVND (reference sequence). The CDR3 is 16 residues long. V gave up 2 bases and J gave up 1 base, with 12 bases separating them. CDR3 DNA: TGTGCCAGTAGTATATCCAGGACAGCATCCTACAATGAGCAGTTCTTC. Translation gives CASSISRTASYNEQFF.

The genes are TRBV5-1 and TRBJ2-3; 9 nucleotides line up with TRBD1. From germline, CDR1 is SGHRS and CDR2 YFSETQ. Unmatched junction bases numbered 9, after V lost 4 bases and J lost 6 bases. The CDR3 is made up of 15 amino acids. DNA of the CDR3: TGCGCCAGCAGCCAGGGACAGGGCTTCATGGATACGCAGTATTTT. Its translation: CASSQGQGFMDTQYF.

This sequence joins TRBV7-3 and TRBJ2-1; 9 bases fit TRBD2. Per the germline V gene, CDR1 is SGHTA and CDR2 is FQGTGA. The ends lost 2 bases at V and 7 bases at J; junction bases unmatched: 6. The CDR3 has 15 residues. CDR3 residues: CASSLWASGENEQFF. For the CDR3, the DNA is TGTGCCAGCAGCTTATGGGCTAGCGGGGAAAATGAGCAGTTCTTC.

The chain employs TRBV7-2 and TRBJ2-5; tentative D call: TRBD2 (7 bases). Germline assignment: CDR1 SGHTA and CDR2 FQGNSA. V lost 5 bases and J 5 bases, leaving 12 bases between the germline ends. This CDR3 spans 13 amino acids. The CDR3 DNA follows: TGTGCCAGCAGCCAACAGGGAGGGGAGACCCAGTACTTC. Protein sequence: CASSQQGGETQYF.

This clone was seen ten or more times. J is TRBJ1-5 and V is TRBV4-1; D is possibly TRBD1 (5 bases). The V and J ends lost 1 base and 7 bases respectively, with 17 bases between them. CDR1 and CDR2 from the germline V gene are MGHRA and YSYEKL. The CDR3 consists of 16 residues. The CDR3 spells CASSQGFGGNRQPQHF. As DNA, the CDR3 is TGCGCCAGCAGCCAAGGATTTGGGGGGAACCGGCAGCCCCAGCATTTT.